This T cell receptor beta chain was found in a study of blood T cell repertoires in COVID-19. Background on the study: Both acute and convalescent COVID-19 samples were obtained from the United States, Italy and Spain. From T cells, B-cell-depleted T cells, or PBMCs came the material, which was cDNA or gDNA.

In the original workflow: Using reference gene primer amplification, nucleated cell counts were estimated. Generated by immunoSEQ multiplex PCR, the TCRdb table keeps only in-frame clones and is missing some. D and trimming were read from the DNA, whereas the V and J calls and clone size are those reported in that table. Of about 110,000 clones in the sample, about 70% are singletons; the top ten hold around 7.3%. The V and J ends lost 0 bases and 1 base, in that order; junction bases with no gene match: 5. The CDR3 totals 17 residues. Germline values: CDR1 SGHAT, CDR2 FQNNGV. This clone was seen a handful of times.

The V call is TRBV11-2, the J call TRBJ2-7; 11 nucleotides line up with TRBD1. The TCR originated in a woman aged 60-75 years with acute or convalescent COVID-19. Source material: peripheral blood. CDR3 sequence (DNA): TGTGCCAGCAGCTTAGAAGGTTGGGACAGGGGGTCCTACGAGCAGTACTTC. Encoded protein: CASSLEGWDRGSYEQYF.